This T cell receptor (beta chain) was documented in a study of blood T cell repertoires in COVID-19 (dated by TCRdb to 2018 to 2020). Regarding the research as a whole: Samples covering the acute and convalescent phases of COVID-19 were provided by collaborators in the United States, Italy and Spain. The material from the prospective study consisted of cDNA or gDNA derived from T cells, B-cell-depleted T cells, or PBMCs. Subjects who had been exposed to COVID-19, were actively infected with it, or had recovered from it provided the deeply sampled blood TCRbeta repertoires that made up the dataset. The repertoires were released in a freely available public database meant as a resource for research on the immune response to SARS-CoV-2. The samples were drawn from the first 160 participants of the ongoing ImmuneRACE study and from over 950 subjects provided by 6 global collaborators. The sample metadata nearly always contained a de-identified subject ID, COVID-19 status, age in years and sex. Where available, HLA class I and class II types were obtained from metadata supplied by the sample provider rather than from assay-based typing. Broader findings and caveats from the paper: The quantity of clinical and demographic metadata differed by source and by participant and was supplied without curation.

Participants in the prospective study were aged about 18 to 95 years, lived in about two dozen United States geographic areas, and enrolled through a virtual design. Cohort assignment in the prospective study relied on participant-reported clinical history from a screening survey and a study questionnaire. Exposed participants had been in contact with someone with a PCR-confirmed or clinician-diagnosed COVID-19 case within 2 weeks of study entry. In the prospective study, mobile phlebotomists collected whole blood, serum and a nasopharyngeal or oropharyngeal swab from each participant. Additional blood draws and questionnaires over an approximately 2-month period could optionally be provided by prospective study participants. Before DNA extraction, prospective study blood samples were shipped either frozen or at room temperature. Comments on this clone: Its target antigen remains unknown. Base qualities are not at hand, and no much larger clone is one base apart.

From the cysteine up to the phenylalanine, the CDR3 has a length of 16 residues. The kept DNA is CDR3 alone, 48 bases in frame from the first base. The germline V gene supplies CDR1 MNHEY and CDR2 SVGEGT. The V and J ends are trimmed by 3 bases and 0 bases, leaving 13 bases between them. TCRbeta CDR3 regions were amplified from genomic DNA by means of the immunoSEQ Assay, a bias-controlled multiplex PCR. The original methods were these. The number of nucleated cells in each sample was estimated from the amplification of reference gene primers within the assay. To quantify the absolute abundance of each unique TCRbeta CDR3 rearrangement, sequence reads were collapsed and filtered. For each sample, productive Simpson clonality was calculated by taking the square root of Simpson's diversity index across productive rearrangements. TCRdb stores this immuneACCESS table with in-frame sequences only. Part of the clones is absent; in the studies checked, under half of the shortfall reflects unresolved V genes, and no reason is known for the rest. V and J calls and clone size are copied from that table; D and trimming were computed from the DNA. The sample records 320,000 or so clones, about 85% of which are singletons. Under 2% of the sample rests with the top ten.

Material for sequencing was PBMCs or T cells enriched from blood (not recorded which). The sequence was collected from a woman aged 25 to 45 who had been exposed to COVID-19. The sequence joins TRBV6-2 or TRBV6-3 to TRBJ2-3; the D gene identity is not certain. The nucleotide sequence reads TGTGCCAGCAGTTATAGGCAGGCCTATAGCACAGATACGCAGTATTTT. Its protein product is CASSYRQAYSTDTQYF.